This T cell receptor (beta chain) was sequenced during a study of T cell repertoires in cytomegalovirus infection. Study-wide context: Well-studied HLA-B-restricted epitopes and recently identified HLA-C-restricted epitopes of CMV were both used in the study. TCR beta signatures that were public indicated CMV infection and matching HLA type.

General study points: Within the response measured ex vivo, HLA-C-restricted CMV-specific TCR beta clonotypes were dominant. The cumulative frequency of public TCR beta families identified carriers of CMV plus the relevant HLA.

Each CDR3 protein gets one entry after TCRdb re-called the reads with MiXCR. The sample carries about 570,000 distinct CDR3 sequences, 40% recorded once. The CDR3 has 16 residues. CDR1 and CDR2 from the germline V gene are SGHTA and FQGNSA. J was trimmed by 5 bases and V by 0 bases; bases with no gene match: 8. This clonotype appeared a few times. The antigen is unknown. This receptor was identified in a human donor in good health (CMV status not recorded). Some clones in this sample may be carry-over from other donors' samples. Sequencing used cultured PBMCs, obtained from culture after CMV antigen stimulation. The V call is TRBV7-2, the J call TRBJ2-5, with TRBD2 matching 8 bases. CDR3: CASSLAPGGLSETQYF. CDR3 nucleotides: TGTGCCAGCAGCTTAGCTCCGGGGGGGTTATCGGAGACCCAGTACTTC.